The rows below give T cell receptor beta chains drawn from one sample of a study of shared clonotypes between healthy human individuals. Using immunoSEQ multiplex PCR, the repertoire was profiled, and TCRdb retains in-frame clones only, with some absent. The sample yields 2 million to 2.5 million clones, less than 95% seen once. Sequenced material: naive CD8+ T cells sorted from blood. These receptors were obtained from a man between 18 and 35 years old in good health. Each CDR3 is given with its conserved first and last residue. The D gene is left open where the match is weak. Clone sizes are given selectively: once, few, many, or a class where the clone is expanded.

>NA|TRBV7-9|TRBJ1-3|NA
CASSLMSGNTIYF
TGTGCCAGCAGCTTAATGTCGGGAAACACCATATATTTT
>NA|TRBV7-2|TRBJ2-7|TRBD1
CASSFLGTGSYEQYF
TGTGCCAGCAGCTTCTTAGGGACAGGGTCCTACGAGCAGTACTTC
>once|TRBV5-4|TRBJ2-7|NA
CAVQSAPYEQYF
TGTGCCGTCCAGTCCGCCCCCTACGAGCAGTACTTC
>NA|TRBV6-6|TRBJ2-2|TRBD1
CASSTEDRAFNGELFF
TGTGCCAGCAGTACCGAGGACAGGGCATTTAACGGGGAGCTGTTTTTT
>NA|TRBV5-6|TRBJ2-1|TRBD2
CASSLPSGGAYNEQFF
TGTGCCAGCAGCTTGCCTAGCGGGGGCGCCTACAATGAGCAGTTCTTC
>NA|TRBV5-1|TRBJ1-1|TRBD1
CASSAGQGDTEAFF
TGCGCCAGCAGCGCGGGACAGGGGGATACTGAAGCTTTCTTT
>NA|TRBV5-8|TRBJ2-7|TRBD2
CASGPLAGFHEQYF
TGTGCCAGCGGCCCACTAGCGGGATTCCACGAGCAGTACTTC
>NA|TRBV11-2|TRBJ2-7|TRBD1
CASSFGTGSTYEQYF
TGTGCCAGCAGCTTTGGGACAGGGTCCACCTACGAGCAGTACTTC
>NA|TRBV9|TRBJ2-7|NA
CASSVAPSQTSYEQYF
TGTGCCAGCAGCGTAGCTCCCAGCCAGACCTCCTACGAGCAGTACTTC
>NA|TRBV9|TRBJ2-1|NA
CASSNTLSSYNEQFF
TGTGCCAGCAGCAACACCCTGAGCTCCTACAATGAGCAGTTCTTC
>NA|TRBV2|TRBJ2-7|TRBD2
CASRPPGLADYEQYF
TGTGCCAGCAGGCCCCCGGGACTAGCGGACTACGAGCAGTACTTC
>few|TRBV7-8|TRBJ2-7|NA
CASSPGGAVPGDF
TGTGCCAGCAGCCCGGGCGGGGCTGTCCCCGGGGACTTC
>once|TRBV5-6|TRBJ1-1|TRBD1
CASSLDTGELVSTEAFF
TGTGCCAGCAGCTTGGATACAGGGGAGCTAGTTTCGACTGAAGCTTTCTTT
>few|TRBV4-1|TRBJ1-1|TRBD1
CASSQGQGYTEAFF
TGCGCCAGCAGCCAAGGACAGGGGTACACTGAAGCTTTCTTT
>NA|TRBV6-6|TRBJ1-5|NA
CASFLGGNQPQHF
TGTGCCAGCTTCTTGGGGGGCAATCAGCCCCAGCATTTT
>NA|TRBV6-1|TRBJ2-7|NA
CASSYPGLGEQYF
TGTGCCAGCAGTTATCCGGGACTTGGCGAGCAGTACTTC
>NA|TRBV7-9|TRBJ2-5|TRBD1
CASSPRQGLETQYF
TGTGCCAGCAGCCCTCGACAGGGTCTGGAGACCCAGTACTTC
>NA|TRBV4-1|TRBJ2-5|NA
CASSQVYTGQETQYF
TGCGCCAGCAGCCAAGTTTATACAGGGCAAGAGACCCAGTACTTC
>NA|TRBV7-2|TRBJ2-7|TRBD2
CASSLTTSGRAEQYF
TGTGCCAGCAGCTTAACGACTAGCGGGAGGGCCGAGCAGTACTTC
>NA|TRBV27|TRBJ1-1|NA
CASSFGYGNTEAFF
TGTGCCAGCAGTTTTGGGTACGGGAACACTGAAGCTTTCTTT
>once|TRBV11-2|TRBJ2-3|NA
CASSLEATRTDTQYF
TGTGCCAGCAGCTTAGAAGCGACGAGGACAGATACGCAGTATTTT
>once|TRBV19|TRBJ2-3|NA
CASSILVSTDTQYF
TGTGCCAGTAGTATCCTTGTCAGCACAGATACGCAGTATTTT
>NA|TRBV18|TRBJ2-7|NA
CASSPMADLYEQYF
TGTGCCAGCTCACCAATGGCAGACCTGTACGAGCAGTACTTC
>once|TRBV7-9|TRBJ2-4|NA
CASSSTVASAKNIQYF
TGTGCCAGCAGCTCTACAGTGGCCAGTGCCAAAAACATTCAGTACTTC
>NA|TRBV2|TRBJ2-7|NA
CASGRKPYEQYF
TGTGCCAGCGGCAGGAAACCCTACGAGCAGTACTTC
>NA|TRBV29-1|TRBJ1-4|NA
CSVAPGAANEKLFF
TGCAGCGTAGCCCCGGGGGCGGCTAATGAAAAACTGTTTTTT
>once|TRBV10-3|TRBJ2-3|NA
CAISDLPHLDTQYF
TGTGCCATCAGTGATTTGCCCCATCTGGATACGCAGTATTTT
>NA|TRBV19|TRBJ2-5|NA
CASSAPDFWTQYF
TGTGCCAGTAGTGCTCCGGATTTTTGGACCCAGTACTTC